This T cell receptor (beta chain) stems from a study of blood T cells in healthy people across ages (dated by TCRdb to 2015 to 2017). Background for the entire study: In model experiments, roughly one uniquely barcoded TCR beta cDNA molecule per two T cells was captured by template switching. Using deep sequencing normalized with unique cDNA molecular identifiers, the study measured how TCR beta repertoire diversity changes with age. To avoid experimental bias, donors of different ages were spread randomly across the sequencing lanes. Two additional independent replicas of 1 million unique cDNA reads from the same blood draw were analyzed for two donors (one aged 18 to 30 and one aged 80 or older). Four age groups were formed from the donors: young (average approximately 16 years), middle-aged (roughly 38), aged (roughly 56) and long-lived (more than 75).

Notes on this clonotype: Its specific antigen is unknown. The input lacks base qualities; no much larger clone sits a single base away.

The library was built by means of 5' RACE. Sequencer: Illumina HiSeq 2500. A second PCR of roughly 6 to 11 cycles was run with a J-beta primer mix and a sample-barcoded 5' primer. Each TCR beta cDNA molecule received a unique molecular identifier from a template-switch 5' adaptor carrying 12 random nucleotides. Each sample yielded at least 2.5 million CDR3-containing paired-end reads. First-strand cDNA synthesis was performed from all RNA using the Mint cDNA synthesis kit, with priming by a TRBC-specific oligonucleotide. After uracil-DNA glycosylase treatment, a first 18-cycle PCR used universal primers M1SS and BC2_uni_R on all cDNA. The published analysis was carried out like this. Normalization of each sample was performed by random selection of 1 million high-quality reads, each carrying a distinct molecular identifier. Reads with shared molecular identifiers were discarded instead of being binned into consensus sequences. CDR3 identification, clonotype clustering and error correction used MiTCR with a Q25 quality threshold and the strictest error-elimination algorithm. A nonparametric unseen species model with Euler transformation was used to estimate a lower bound on total TCR beta diversity. In TCRdb, the public reads were trimmed at Q25 with fastp and aligned with MiXCR, with productive beta chains retained. All rows with the same CDR3 protein become a single entry with the most common DNA and genes. The V and J calls and clone size come from TCRdb's table, not from the authors' own analysis. This sample has over a million distinct CDR3 sequences in its table, and 40% to 50% of those were observed once. The ten largest clonotypes hold less than 8% of the sample.

Donors were a few dozen systemically healthy Caucasian individuals from Russia aged about 6 to 100 years. Approximately 9 milliliters of peripheral blood were collected from each donor into EDTA-treated Vacutainer tubes. Ficoll-Paque density-gradient centrifugation was used to isolate PBMCs, with at least 6.5 million per sample. Total RNA was extracted from PBMCs with Trizol reagent, with at least 5.5 micrograms obtained per sample. For every donor, an aliquot of PBMCs went through flow cytometry to measure the percentages of naive CD45RAhigh/CD27high T cells. CDR1 and CDR2, per the germline V gene, are MDHEN and SYDVKM. The CDR3 runs 16 residues from the cysteine to the phenylalanine. The kept DNA is CDR3 alone, 48 bases in frame from the first base. V lost 6 bases and J lost 3 bases; the stretch between them is 20 bases long. The study at large found these results: The CMV infection status of donors was not known, potentially confounding age-related changes in expanded clonotypes. Compared with the aged group, the long-lived group had more naive CD4+ T cells, fewer expanded clones and increased TCR diversity, a pattern suggesting age selection. Estimates of total diversity from one million sequenced T cells were regarded as lower bounds and underestimates. There was a strong correlation between observed TCR beta diversity and the percentage of naive T cells measured by flow cytometry. As age increased, observed TCR beta diversity per million T cells dropped in a roughly linear way, and a significant reduction was already evident by age about 36. Conclusive comparison of naive and antigen-experienced compartments was prevented by the profiling of bulk unsorted PBMCs.

The TCR was taken from a woman aged 18 to 35 in good health. This sequence uses TRBV28 and TRBJ1-1; TRBD1 is a possible D gene, resting on 6 matching bases. The sample taken for sequencing was blood. The nucleotide sequence reads as follows: TGTGCCAGCAGCCTGGGGGGCCGGCCTTCGGACACTGAAGCTTTCTTT. This gives the protein CASSLGGRPSDTEAFF.